The next 21 T cell receptor beta chains were all read from a single sample in a study of vaccination and CD4 T cells after COVID-19. Using its own MiXCR run on the PCR reads, TCRdb lists one record per CDR3 protein. The repertoire holds 20,000 to 25,000 distinct CDR3 sequences, with 51% as singletons. Sample: CD4+ T cells from blood, taken before SARS-CoV-2 vaccination. These receptors originate from a human donor who had recovered from COVID-19.

The chain combines TRBV20-1 with TRBJ2-2; possibly TRBD1 or TRBD2 for D (5 bases each). Germline V gives CDR1 DFQATT, CDR2 SNEGSKA (reference sequence). The CDR3 extends over 13 amino acids. The V and J ends lost 4 bases and 6 bases respectively, with 12 bases between them. The CDR3 is CSATQPGPGELFF. CDR3 sequence (DNA): TGCAGTGCTACTCAGCCGGGGCCCGGGGAGCTGTTTTTT.

The CDR3 DNA sequence: TGTGCCAGCAGCTTAAGTCGCCAGGACACTGAAGCTTTCTTT. Amino acid sequence: CASSLSRQDTEAFF. V usage is TRBV7-9 and J usage is TRBJ1-1, with D unresolved. V was cut by 2 bases and J by 3 bases, with 10 bases left in between. This CDR3 is 14 amino acids long. Germline assignment: CDR1 SEHNR and CDR2 FQNEAQ (reference sequence).

The rearrangement joins TRBV5-1 to TRBJ2-3; D is tentatively TRBD1 or TRBD2 (5 bases each). V lost 2 bases and J lost 4, with 8 bases in between. CDR3 length equals 13 residues. The germline gives CDR1 SGHRS, CDR2 YFSETQ. The CDR3 bases are TGCGCCAGCAGCTTACAGGAGGCAGATACGCAGTATTTT. Its protein is CASSLQEADTQYF. The full variable domain, in which reference TRBV5-1 and TRBJ2-3 provide the parts outside the CDR3, is KAGVTQTPRYLIKTRGQQVTLSCSPISGHRSVSWYQQTPGQGLQFLFEYFSETQRNKGNFPGRFSGRQFSNSRSEMNVSTLELGDSALYLCASSLQEADTQYFGPGTRLTVL.

This clonotype was counted only a few times. CDR3 protein: CSVTRGLAAYNEQFF. CDR3 DNA sequence: TGCAGCGTGACTAGGGGACTAGCGGCATACAATGAGCAGTTCTTC. The J gene is TRBJ2-1, the V gene TRBV29-1; 11 bases align to TRBD2. Germline CDR1 is SQVTM and CDR2 is ANQGSEA. J lost 4 bases, V lost 6 bases, and 8 bases had no gene match. The CDR3 loop spans 15 amino acids.

CDR3 sequence reads: CATCPYAGGFSDTGELFF. CDR3 sequence (DNA): TGTGCCACTTGCCCTTACGCGGGGGGATTTTCTGACACCGGGGAGCTGTTTTTT. The gene calls are TRBV24-1 and TRBJ2-2; 8 positions agree with TRBD2. The V segment lost 10 bases and the J segment 3 bases; nucleotides outside the gene matches: 18. Germline V gives CDR1 KGHDR, CDR2 SFDVKD. CDR3 length equals 18 residues.

This rearrangement joins TRBV7-9 to TRBJ2-3; no firm D call. CDR1 SEHNR and CDR2 FQNEAQ come from the germline V gene (reference sequence). CDR3 length: 18 amino acids. V was shortened by 7 bases and J by 6 bases, with 29 bases between the two germline ends. The CDR3 sequence: CASTSSRTSFKYMDTQYF. For the CDR3, the DNA is TGTGCCAGCACCTCCTCCCGGACCAGCTTTAAATATATGGATACGCAGTATTTT.

The chain recombines TRBV6-1 with TRBJ1-6; D gene uncertain. Trimming cost V 3 bases and J 8 bases, with 8 bases left between them. Germline V gene lookup returns CDR1 MNHNS and CDR2 SASEGT. This CDR3 contains 13 residues. This CDR3 reads CASSDVSDSPLHF. In DNA form, the CDR3 reads TGTGCCAGCAGTGATGTATCAGATTCACCCCTCCACTTT.

The chain couples TRBV10-2 to TRBJ2-3; D unclear. The CDR3 contains 12 residues. The V gene's germline CDR1 is WSHSY and CDR2 SAAADI. V was shortened by 5 bases and J by 2 bases, with 5 bases between the two germline ends. CDR3 nucleotide sequence: TGCGCCAGCAGTCCATTCACAGATACGCAGTATTTT. Residues: CASSPFTDTQYF.

The chain joins TRBV24-1 to TRBJ2-2; 10 bases fit TRBD1. CDR1 is KGHDR and CDR2 is SFDVKD in the germline V gene. V was pared by 4 bases and J by 6 bases, with 13 bases of the junction left unmatched. The CDR3 loop spans 18 amino acids. The CDR3 region has the DNA TGTGCCACCAGTGACACCGGGACAGGGGTCACCCCTGCCGGGGAGCTGTTTTTT. This gives the protein CATSDTGTGVTPAGELFF.

The CDR3: CSARDRVASSTDTQYF. The CDR3 DNA reads as TGCAGTGCTAGAGATCGAGTAGCGTCTAGCACAGATACGCAGTATTTT. This chain connects TRBV20-1 to TRBJ2-3; the D gene is possibly TRBD2 (5 bases). The germline V gene encodes CDR1 DFQATT and CDR2 SNEGSKA (reference sequence). V gave up 0 bases and J gave up 0 bases, with 13 bases separating them. This CDR3 contains 16 residues.

This chain connects TRBV6-1 to TRBJ2-3; TRBD2 matches at 11 bases. After removal of 5 bases from V and 6 bases from J, the junction contained 10 bases not matched to a gene. Germline CDR1 and CDR2: MNHNS and SASEGT. CDR3 size: 16 residues. CDR3: CASSTGTSGGADTQYF. CDR3 DNA sequence: TGTGCCAGCAGTACCGGGACTAGCGGAGGTGCGGATACGCAGTATTTT.

In DNA, the CDR3 is TGTGCCAGTTCCCGGGACAATCTCAATCAGCCCCAGCATTTT. This encodes CASSRDNLNQPQHF. The V gene is TRBV12-3 or TRBV12-4, the J gene TRBJ1-5; TRBD1 might be the D (6 bases). The CDR3 loop spans 14 amino acids. Between the trimmed V and J ends, which lost 9 bases and 3 bases, there was a span of 15 bases.

This chain joins TRBV14 and TRBJ2-7, with TRBD1 as a possible D gene (6 bases). V dropped 7 bases and J dropped 2 bases, with 12 bases sitting between them. From germline, CDR1 is SGHDN and CDR2 FVKESK. This CDR3 has 13 amino acids. Written as DNA, the CDR3 is TGTGCCAGCAAACTGACAGGACCCTACGAGCAGTACTTC. It codes for CASKLTGPYEQYF.

CDR3 residues: CASRSPTGLNQPQHF. The CDR3 nucleotides read TGTGCCAGCAGAAGTCCGACAGGGCTCAATCAGCCCCAGCATTTT. V is TRBV6-2 or TRBV6-3 and J is TRBJ1-5, with 7 bases matching TRBD1. CDR1 is MNHEY and CDR2 is SVGEGT in the germline V gene. CDR3 length equals 15 residues. V shed 6 bases, J shed 3 bases, and the junction held 8 bases outside the gene matches.

The V and J genes are TRBV7-2 and TRBJ1-5; 7 positions match TRBD1. Germline V gives CDR1 SGHTA, CDR2 FQGNSA. This CDR3 region has 15 residues. V shed 1 base, J shed 7 bases, and the junction held 7 bases outside the gene matches. CDR3 sequence reads: CASSLDRGNEQPQHF. In DNA, the CDR3 is TGTGCCAGCAGCTTAGACAGGGGAAACGAGCAGCCCCAGCATTTT.

The rearrangement uses TRBV19 and TRBJ2-2; TRBD1 matches 7 bases. Germline trimming cut 6 bases from V and 7 bases from J; bases unmatched to any gene: 5. CDR3 length: 13 amino acids. From germline, CDR1 is LNHDA and CDR2 SQIVND (reference sequence). In nucleotides, the CDR3 is TGTGCCAGTAGCGGGGCAGGGGGCGGGGAGCTGTTTTTT. This translates into CASSGAGGGELFF.

A few counts support this clonotype. V and J are TRBV19 and TRBJ2-5; 12 nucleotides align to TRBD1. The CDR3 has 16 amino acids. J lost 5 bases, V lost 5 bases, and 9 bases had no gene match. The germline V gene has CDR1 LNHDA and CDR2 SQIVND (reference sequence). In nucleotides, the CDR3 is TGTGCCAGTAGTCCGGGACAGGGGGCGAATAGTGAGACCCAGTACTTC. It codes for CASSPGQGANSETQYF. The full variable domain, rest sourced from reference TRBV19 and TRBJ2-5, is DGGITQSPKYLFRKEGQNVTLSCEQNLNHDAMYWYRQDPGQGLRLIYYSQIVNDFQKGDIAEGYSVSREKKESFPLTVTSAQKNPTAFYLCASSPGQGANSETQYFGPGTRLLVL.

The V gene is TRBV4-1, the J gene TRBJ2-1; D might be TRBD2 (6 bases). CDR1 and CDR2 (germline): MGHRA, YSYEKL. V lost 4 bases, J lost 4 bases, and 26 bases lay in between. The CDR3 runs 19 residues. The CDR3 region has the DNA TGCGCCAGCAGCCCCAAGGGAAATCTGGGGGGAACGCCGTACAATGAGCAGTTCTTC. Protein: CASSPKGNLGGTPYNEQFF.

In this sample, this clonotype turned up a few times. CDR3 in DNA: TGTGCCAGCTCACCTACTTCGACAGGGCGGAACACTGAAGCTTTCTTT. Its translation is CASSPTSTGRNTEAFF. This chain uses TRBV18 with TRBJ1-1; 7 bases are a match to TRBD1. Per the germline V gene, CDR1 is KGHSH and CDR2 is LQKENI. The CDR3 spans 16 residues. Losses at the gene ends were 3 bases for V and 1 base for J; bases not matched to a gene: 8.

This chain links TRBV7-2 with TRBJ1-1; D call uncertain. V was shortened by 2 bases and J by 1 base, with 8 bases between the two germline ends. CDR1 and CDR2 from the germline V gene are SGHTA and FQGNSA. The CDR3 runs to 14 residues. The CDR3 DNA follows: TGTGCCAGCAGCTTACTTCTGGAGAACACTGAAGCTTTCTTT. Translating it yields CASSLLLENTEAFF.

This chain links TRBV2 with TRBJ2-1; 7 bases agree with TRBD2. V was pared by 1 base and J by 9 bases, with 9 bases of the junction left unmatched. Germline CDR1 is SNHLY and CDR2 is FYNNEI. The CDR3 contains 15 residues. The CDR3 is CASSEVLRGTAEQFF. CDR3 nucleotides: TGTGCCAGCAGTGAAGTTTTGCGGGGGACCGCTGAGCAGTTCTTC.